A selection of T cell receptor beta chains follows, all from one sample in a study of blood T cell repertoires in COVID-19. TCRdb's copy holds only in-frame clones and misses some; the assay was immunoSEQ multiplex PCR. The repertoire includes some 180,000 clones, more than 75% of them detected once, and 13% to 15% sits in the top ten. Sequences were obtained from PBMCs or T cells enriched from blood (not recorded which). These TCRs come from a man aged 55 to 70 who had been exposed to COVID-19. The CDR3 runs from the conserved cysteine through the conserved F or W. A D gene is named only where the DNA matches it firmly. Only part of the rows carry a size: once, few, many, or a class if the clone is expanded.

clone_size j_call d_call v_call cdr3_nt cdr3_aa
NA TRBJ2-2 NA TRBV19 TGTGCCAGTAGTTTTGTCGGGTCCCTAGCCATCACCGGGGAGCTGTTTTTT CASSFVGSLAITGELFF
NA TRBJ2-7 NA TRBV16 TGTGCCAGCAGCCAGCCGGGAGGGGGCCGCTACGAGCAGTACTTC CASSQPGGGRYEQYF
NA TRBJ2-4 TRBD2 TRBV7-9 TGTGCCAGCAGCCCCTGGGGACTAGCGGTAGCCAAAAACATTCAGTACTTC CASSPWGLAVAKNIQYF
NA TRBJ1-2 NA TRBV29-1 TGCAGCATATCACAGGGTTCTTATGGCTACACCTTC CSISQGSYGYTF
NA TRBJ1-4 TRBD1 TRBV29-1 TGCAGCGTAGCCACGGGACAGATTAATGAAAAACTGTTTTTT CSVATGQINEKLFF
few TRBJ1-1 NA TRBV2 TGTGCCAGCAGTGAGGGTCGAGACCTCCTCCAGAGGGACACTGAAGCTTTCTTT CASSEGRDLLQRDTEAFF
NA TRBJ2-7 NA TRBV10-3 TGTGCCACCTCTAACGGACAGTTCGAGCAGTACTTC CATSNGQFEQYF
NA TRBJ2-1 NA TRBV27 TGTGCCAGCAGTTCCAACAACATACGCCATGAGCAGTTCTTC CASSSNNIRHEQFF
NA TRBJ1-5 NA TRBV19 TGTGCCAGTAGTATTTTTCGGGGTTATCAGCCCCAGCATTTT CASSIFRGYQPQHF
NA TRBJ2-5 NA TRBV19 TGTGCCACCACGAGGGGAGGGGGAGGGCTTCTTGGAGAGACCCAGTACTTC CATTRGGGGLLGETQYF
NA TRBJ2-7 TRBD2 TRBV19 TGTGCCAGTAGTATGCTAGCGGGAGGGCCTCTCGAGCAGTACTTC CASSMLAGGPLEQYF
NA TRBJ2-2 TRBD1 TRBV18 TGTGCCAGCTCACCTGCGACAGGGCACACCGGGGAGCTGTTTTTT CASSPATGHTGELFF
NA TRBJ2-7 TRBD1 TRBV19 TGTGCCAGTAGTATAGGAGGGGGCACCGAGCAGTACTTC CASSIGGGTEQYF
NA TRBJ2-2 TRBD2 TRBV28 TGTGCCAGCTTAGCGGGAGGGACCGGGGAGCTGTTTTTT CASLAGGTGELFF
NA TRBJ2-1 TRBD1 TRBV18 TGTGCCAGCTCCCTCGGGACAGCCTCGGTTAATGAGCAGTTCTTC CASSLGTASVNEQFF
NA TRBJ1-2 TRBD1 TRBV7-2 TGTGCCAGCAGCTTAGGGGGACAGAACTATGGCTACACCTTC CASSLGGQNYGYTF
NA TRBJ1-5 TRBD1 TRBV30 TGTGCCTGGGCTACGGGACAGGGGGCATATCAGCCCCAGCATTTT CAWATGQGAYQPQHF
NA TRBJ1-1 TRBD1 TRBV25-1 TGTGCCAGCAGTGCCCCGACAGGGGGGACTGAAGCTTTCTTT CASSAPTGGTEAFF
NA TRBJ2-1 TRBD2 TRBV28 TGTGCCAGCAGGCCGGGACTAGCGGGAGGGCCCTGGAGGAATGAGCAGTTCTTC CASRPGLAGGPWRNEQFF
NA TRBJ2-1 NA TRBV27 TGTGCCAGCAGTTCCATCGACAGCCACTCCTACAATGAGCAGTTCTTC CASSSIDSHSYNEQFF
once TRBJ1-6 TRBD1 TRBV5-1 TGCGCCAGCAGCTTGGTTCAGGGGGATAATTCACCCCTCCACTTT CASSLVQGDNSPLHF
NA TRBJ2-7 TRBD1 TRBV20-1 TGCAGTGCTAGTACCGCGACAGGGGGAGTGCAGTACTTC CSASTATGGVQYF
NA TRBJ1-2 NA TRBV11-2 TGTGCCAGCAGCCCATCCCGCCAGGGTTGGGGCTACACCTTC CASSPSRQGWGYTF
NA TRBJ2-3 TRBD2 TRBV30 TGTGCCTGGAGTGCCTGGACAGTGCGACTAGCGGGAGGGCCAGATACGCAGTATTTT CAWSAWTVRLAGGPDTQYF
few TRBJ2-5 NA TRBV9 TGTGCCAGCAGCGTAGGCGGGACCCCGGCGGAGACCCAGTACTTC CASSVGGTPAETQYF
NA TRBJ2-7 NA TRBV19 TGTGCCAGTAGGACCCTCGGAGGGCCTGGGGAGCAGTACTTC CASRTLGGPGEQYF
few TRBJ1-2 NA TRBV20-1 TGCAGTGCTAGTTCTGGGAGTACCTCCTATGGCTACACCTTC CSASSGSTSYGYTF
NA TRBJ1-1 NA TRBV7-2 TGTGCCAGCAGCCCCCCACCGACAGGAGCGAACACTGAAGCTTTCTTT CASSPPPTGANTEAFF
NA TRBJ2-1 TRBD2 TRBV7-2 TGTGCCAGCAGCTTAGCGCTGGGGCTAGCGGCCGGGTCCTACAATGAGCAGTTCTTC CASSLALGLAAGSYNEQFF
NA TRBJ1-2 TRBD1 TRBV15 TGTGCCACCAGCAGAACGGGACAGGGGGGCTATGGCTACACCTTC CATSRTGQGGYGYTF
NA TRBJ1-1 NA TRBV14 TGTGCCAGCAGCCAAGATCTAGAAGCTGAAGCTTTCTTT CASSQDLEAEAFF
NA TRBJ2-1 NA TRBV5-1 TGCGCCAGCAGGACAGACACCGACAATGAGCAGTTCTTC CASRTDTDNEQFF
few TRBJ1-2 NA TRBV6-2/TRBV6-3 TGTGCCAGCAGTTACCTGCGAGGGCCAGGCTACACCTTC CASSYLRGPGYTF
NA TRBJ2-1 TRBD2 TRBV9 TGTGCCAGCAGCGTCTGGGCTAGCGGGATTACTACCTATGAGCAGTTCTTC CASSVWASGITTYEQFF
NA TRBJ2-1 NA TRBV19 TGTGCCAGTAGTCTGGGGGGGCGCAGCTATGGTGAGCAGTTCTTC CASSLGGRSYGEQFF
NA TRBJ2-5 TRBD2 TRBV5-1 TGCGCCAGCAACCTAGCGGGGTTAGAGACCCAGTACTTC CASNLAGLETQYF
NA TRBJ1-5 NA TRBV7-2 TGTGCCAGCAGTCTGGACACCAGCAATCAGCCCCAGCATTTT CASSLDTSNQPQHF
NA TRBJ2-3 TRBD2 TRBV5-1 TGCGCCAGCAGCTTGCGTTTCGTGGCGGGGGAGGCAGATACGCAGTATTTT CASSLRFVAGEADTQYF
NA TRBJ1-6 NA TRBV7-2 TGTGCCAGCAGCTTAGTCGGCAGGGCGGAATCACCCCTCCACTTT CASSLVGRAESPLHF
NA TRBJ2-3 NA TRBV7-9 TGTGCCAGCAGCTTAGATTCGGATACGCAGTATTTT CASSLDSDTQYF
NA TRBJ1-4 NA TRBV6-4 TGTGCCAGCAGAGGGGGTTTCGATGAAAAACTGTTTTTT CASRGGFDEKLFF
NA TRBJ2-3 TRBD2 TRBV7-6 TGTGCCAGCAGCTTAGGAGCTAGCGGGGGCACAGATACGCAGTATTTT CASSLGASGGTDTQYF
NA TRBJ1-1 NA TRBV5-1 TGCGCCAGCAGCTTGGCGGTGGCAGGGGTCTCTGAAGCTTTCTTT CASSLAVAGVSEAFF
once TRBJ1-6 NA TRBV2 TGTGCCAGCAGTGAGAGGCCGCTTTATAATTCACCCCTCCACTTT CASSERPLYNSPLHF
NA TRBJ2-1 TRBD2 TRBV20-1 TGCAGTGCTAGTACTAGCGGGTACTCCTACAATGAGCAGTTCTTC CSASTSGYSYNEQFF
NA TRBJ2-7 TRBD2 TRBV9 TGTGCCAGCAGCGCCACAGCGGGAGGGGTATACGAGCAGTACTTC CASSATAGGVYEQYF
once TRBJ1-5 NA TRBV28 TGTGCCAGCAGTTTAACAGGGTCCCATCAGCCCCAGCATTTT CASSLTGSHQPQHF
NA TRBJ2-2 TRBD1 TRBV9 TGTGCCAGCAGCCCCGGGACAGGGCTCACCGGGGAGCTGTTTTTT CASSPGTGLTGELFF